The 30 T cell receptor beta chains presented below share a single source sample, sequenced in a study of radiation and T cells in renal cell carcinoma (dated by TCRdb to between 2020 and 2021). Library method: the immunoSEQ multiplex PCR assay. The immuneACCESS repertoire file appears here via TCRdb, limited to in-frame rearrangements. These files lack a portion of the clones; in checked studies, under half of the deficit traces to unresolved V genes, and the cause of the others is not known. The sample data list approximately 40,000 clones, and roughly 80% of these were observed just once. The ten top clones hold 27% of the sample. The intended sense of this specimen's time point label: blood 4 weeks post-SBRT, at nephrectomy. This specimen's treatment or condition label, interpreted: 15 Gy SBRT to primary tumor, nephrectomy 4 weeks later. The sequences come from blood, collected from a patient whose treatment included radiotherapy and nephrectomy. All receptors come from a woman in her seventies with renal cell carcinoma.

The chain carries TRBV28 and TRBJ2-1; D assignment may be TRBD1 or TRBD2 (5 bases each). V was trimmed by 3 bases and J by 3 bases, leaving 9 bases between them. This CDR3 is built from 14 residues. Germline V gene data show CDR1 as MDHEN and CDR2 as SYDVKM. The CDR3 region is CASSFMGDYNEQFF. Here the CDR3 DNA reads TGTGCCAGCAGTTTTATGGGGGACTACAATGAGCAGTTCTTC.

The chain couples TRBV27 to TRBJ2-4; the D is unclear. V shed 3 bases and J shed 2 bases, with 17 bases lying between them. CDR1 MNHEY and CDR2 SMNVEV come from the germline V gene (reference sequence). This CDR3 spans 17 amino acids. The CDR3 loop reads CASSLRSVSGSKNIQYF. CDR3 DNA: TGTGCCAGCAGTTTGAGGTCAGTTTCTGGGTCCAAAAACATTCAGTACTTC.

V is TRBV2 and J is TRBJ2-3; a weak D match, TRBD2 (6 bases). V lost 3 bases and J lost 3, with 7 bases in between. The germline gives CDR1 SNHLY, CDR2 FYNNEI. The CDR3 spans 13 residues. DNA of the CDR3: TGTGCCAGCAGTGAGGAGGGAACAGATACGCAGTATTTT. Amino acids: CASSEEGTDTQYF.

The chain carries TRBV19 and TRBJ2-1, with TRBD2 as a possible D gene (5 bases). V gave up 6 bases and J gave up 2 bases, with 8 bases separating them. CDR1 LNHDA and CDR2 SQIVND come from the germline V gene (reference sequence). CDR3 size: 13 residues. This CDR3 reads CASRGGPYNEQFF. CDR3 coding DNA: TGTGCCAGTAGAGGCGGGCCCTACAATGAGCAGTTCTTC.

The CDR3 region has the DNA TGTGCCAGCAGCGCCCCGGGGCTAGCGGGATTAGATACGCAGTATTTT. Protein product: CASSAPGLAGLDTQYF. J is TRBJ2-3 and V is TRBV7-9; 9 bases agree with TRBD2. The J segment lost 5 bases and the V segment lost 5 bases, leaving 11 bases of the junction unmatched. The germline V gene encodes CDR1 SEHNR and CDR2 FQNEAQ (reference sequence). The CDR3 length is 16 residues. The full variable domain, completed using reference TRBV7-9 and TRBJ2-3, is DTGVSQNPRHKITKRGQNVTFRCDPISEHNRLYWYRQTLGQGPEFLTYFQNEAQLEKSRLLSDRFSAERPKGSFSTLEIQRTEQGDSAMYLCASSAPGLAGLDTQYFGPGTRLTVL.

The chain carries TRBV5-1 and TRBJ2-1, with D perhaps TRBD2 (6 bases). CDR1 and CDR2 from the germline V gene are SGHRS and YFSETQ. Trimming pared 4 bases from V and 7 bases from J, leaving 9 bases between. The CDR3 has 12 amino acids. CDR3 sequence: CASSVEGNEQFF. The CDR3 region has the DNA TGCGCCAGCAGCGTGGAGGGGAATGAGCAGTTCTTC.

The CDR3 protein is CASSLAGAVAGELFF. CDR3 nucleotides: TGTGCCAGCAGCTTAGCGGGGGCGGTCGCCGGGGAGCTGTTTTTT. This chain uses TRBV13 with TRBJ2-2; either TRBD1 or TRBD2 may fit D (6 bases each). Germline-derived CDR1 and CDR2 are PRHDT and FYEKMQ (reference sequence). The CDR3 is made up of 15 amino acids. The germline V and J ends were trimmed by 1 base and 6 bases, with 12 bases remaining between them.

This chain connects TRBV15 to TRBJ2-6; D is ambiguous. V lost 3 bases and J lost 0, with 3 bases in between. From germline, CDR1 is LNHNV and CDR2 YYDKDF (reference sequence). This CDR3 is 14 amino acids long. The CDR3 spells CATSSDSGANVLTF. Here the CDR3 DNA reads TGTGCCACCAGCAGCGACTCTGGGGCCAACGTCCTGACTTTC.

This clone turned up a few times. The V call is TRBV19, the J call TRBJ1-2, with 8 bases identical to TRBD1. Germline assignment: CDR1 LNHDA and CDR2 SQIVND (reference sequence). V dropped 1 base and J dropped 4; count of bases not matched to a gene: 8. The CDR3 contains 16 residues. DNA for the CDR3: TGTGCCAGTAGTATAGGGACTTCGGGACAGGTCTATGGCTACACCTTC. This sequence encodes CASSIGTSGQVYGYTF.

This chain joins TRBV14 and TRBJ2-7; 12 nucleotides match TRBD2. Germline V lookup: CDR1 SGHDN, CDR2 FVKESK. The V gene end was trimmed by 1 base and the J gene end by 7 bases; junction bases not matched to a gene: 8. The CDR3 contains 16 residues. CDR3 amino acids: CASSQVPGLAGNEQYF. The CDR3 nucleotides read TGTGCCAGCAGCCAAGTTCCCGGACTAGCGGGAAATGAGCAGTACTTC.

The gene calls are TRBV7-9 and TRBJ2-1; perhaps TRBD2 as D (5 bases). The CDR3 has 16 amino acids. The V gene's germline CDR1 is SEHNR and CDR2 FQNEAQ (reference sequence). The V end was cut by 5 bases, the J end by 2 bases, with 16 bases between. The CDR3 region is CASSPTRGITYNEQFF. CDR3 nucleotide sequence: TGTGCCAGCAGCCCTACTAGAGGGATCACCTACAATGAGCAGTTCTTC. The full variable domain, rest sourced from reference TRBV7-9 and TRBJ2-1, is DTGVSQNPRHKITKRGQNVTFRCDPISEHNRLYWYRQTLGQGPEFLTYFQNEAQLEKSRLLSDRFSAERPKGSFSTLEIQRTEQGDSAMYLCASSPTRGITYNEQFFGPGTRLTVL.

V usage is TRBV18 and J usage is TRBJ1-2; D is uncertain. CDR3 size: 13 residues. CDR1 and CDR2 (germline): KGHSH, LQKENI. V dropped 3 bases and J dropped 2 bases, with 7 bases sitting between them. The CDR3 region is CASSPPGNYGYTF. DNA for the CDR3: TGTGCCAGCTCACCGCCGGGGAACTATGGCTACACCTTC. Filled out from reference TRBV18 and TRBJ1-2, the complete variable domain reads NAGVMQNPRHLVRRRGQEARLRCSPMKGHSHVYWYRQLPEEGLKFMVYLQKENIIDESGMPKERFSAEFPKEGPSILRIQQVVRGDSAAYFCASSPPGNYGYTFGSGTRLTVV.

The chain combines TRBV18 with TRBJ2-7, with a tentative D call TRBD1 (5 bases). V gave up 0 bases and J gave up 4 bases, with 7 bases separating them. Per the germline V gene, CDR1 is KGHSH and CDR2 is LQKENI. This CDR3 has 13 amino acids. CDR3 protein: CASSPPQGYEQYF. The CDR3 region has the DNA TGTGCCAGCTCACCACCTCAGGGTTACGAGCAGTACTTC.

The V call is TRBV7-6, the J call TRBJ1-2, with no clear D. The CDR3 is 13 residues long. With 2 bases removed from V and 6 bases from J, the gap between germline ends came to 10 bases. CDR1 and CDR2 from the germline V gene are SGHVS and FNYEAQ. Written as DNA, the CDR3 is TGTGCCAGCAGCTTACCGGAGGGCCATGGCTACACCTTC. Its protein is CASSLPEGHGYTF.

The chain carries TRBV19 and TRBJ1-5; 7 nucleotides line up with TRBD1. Unmatched junction bases numbered 12, after V lost 8 bases and J lost 5 bases. CDR1 and CDR2 (germline): LNHDA, SQIVND (reference sequence). The CDR3 sequence is 15 residues long. In nucleotides, the CDR3 is TGTGCCAGTCGAAGACAGGGAACATTGGATCAGCCCCAGCATTTT. The encoded protein is CASRRQGTLDQPQHF.

The chain uses TRBV2 and TRBJ1-2; TRBD1 aligns across 9 bases. Per the germline V gene, CDR1 is SNHLY and CDR2 is FYNNEI. The J segment lost 7 bases and the V segment lost 5 bases, leaving 11 bases of the junction unmatched. The CDR3 is made up of 15 amino acids. For the CDR3, the DNA is TGTGCCAGCAGTTGGGGGATACAGGGGGCCTCTGGCTACACCTTC. This codes for CASSWGIQGASGYTF.

The rearrangement links TRBV5-1 to TRBJ2-7; D perhaps matches TRBD2 (6 bases). CDR3 length: 17 amino acids. Germline V CDR1 and CDR2: SGHRS, YFSETQ. With 0 bases removed from V and 3 bases from J, the gap between germline ends came to 19 bases. This chain's CDR3 is CASSLAPGTPAVYEQYF. Written as DNA, the CDR3 is TGCGCCAGCAGCTTGGCGCCTGGGACTCCGGCGGTCTACGAGCAGTACTTC. The full variable domain, its missing parts supplied by reference TRBV5-1 and TRBJ2-7, is KAGVTQTPRYLIKTRGQQVTLSCSPISGHRSVSWYQQTPGQGLQFLFEYFSETQRNKGNFPGRFSGRQFSNSRSEMNVSTLELGDSALYLCASSLAPGTPAVYEQYFGPGTRLTVT.

DNA for the CDR3: TGTGCCAGCAGCTTGGCCAAGTCCTCAGGGATCGGGCAGTACTTC. The encoded protein is CASSLAKSSGIGQYF. This chain connects TRBV5-6 to TRBJ2-7; D may be TRBD1 (5 bases). V lost 0 bases and J lost 9, with 19 bases in between. The V gene's germline CDR1 is SGHDT and CDR2 YYEEEE. The CDR3 length is 15 residues.

CDR3 in amino acids: CACSQPGTAMGYTF. CDR3 nucleotide sequence: TGTGCCTGTTCCCAACCCGGGACGGCTATGGGCTACACCTTC. V and J are TRBV30 and TRBJ1-2; tentative D call: TRBD1 (5 bases). V lost 6 bases and J 8 bases, leaving 22 bases between the germline ends. This CDR3 spans 14 amino acids. Per the germline V gene, CDR1 is GTSNPN and CDR2 is SVGIG (reference sequence).

The chain employs TRBV13 and TRBJ1-6, with D tentatively TRBD1 (5 bases). Per germline, CDR1 PRHDT and CDR2 FYEKMQ (reference sequence). The CDR3 is 16 residues long. Trimming left V 1 base short and J 1 base short, with 8 bases between. The CDR3 loop reads CASSLVGGSYNSPLHF. The CDR3 DNA follows: TGTGCCAGCAGCTTAGTGGGGGGTTCCTATAATTCACCCCTCCACTTT.

The chain links TRBV19 to TRBJ2-7; perhaps TRBD1 as D (5 bases). Deletions cut 3 bases from V and 1 base from J, with 10 bases between. The germline CDR1 and CDR2 sequences are LNHDA and SQIVND (reference sequence). The CDR3 loop spans 14 amino acids. In DNA, the CDR3 is TGTGCCAGTAGTATTACAGGCCGTTCCTACGAGCAGTACTTC. Translated: CASSITGRSYEQYF.

The CDR3 DNA reads as TGTGCCTGGACTTTATCAGGCACCATATATTTT. It translates to CAWTLSGTIYF. The rearrangement joins TRBV30 to TRBJ1-3, with D hard to call. Between the trimmed V and J ends, which lost 4 bases and 9 bases, there was a span of 10 bases. This CDR3 spans 11 amino acids. Per germline, CDR1 GTSNPN and CDR2 SVGIG (reference sequence). Full variable domain (outside the CDR3, taken from reference TRBV30 and TRBJ1-3): SQTIHQWPATLVQPVGSPLSLECTVEGTSNPNLYWYRQAAGRGLQLLFYSVGIGQISSEVPQNLSASRPQDRQFILSSKKLLLSDSGFYLCAWTLSGTIYFGEGSWLTVV.

V gene TRBV9 combines with J gene TRBJ1-2; TRBD1 aligns across 8 bases. V shed 3 bases and J 3 bases; nucleotides not matched to a gene: 4. The CDR3 spans 14 residues. Germline V gives CDR1 SGDLS, CDR2 YYNGEE. CDR3: CASSGGQVDYGYTF. CDR3 bases: TGTGCCAGCAGCGGGGGACAGGTGGACTATGGCTACACCTTC.

This clone was recorded a few times. This chain links TRBV7-8 with TRBJ1-2; 7 positions match TRBD1. The CDR3 has 13 amino acids. Germline-derived CDR1 and CDR2 are SGHVS and FQNEAQ. Trimming removed 0 bases from V and 14 bases from J; junction bases left unmatched: 9. CDR3 protein: CASSLATGTAGTF. The CDR3 DNA reads TGTGCCAGCAGCTTAGCGACTGGGACAGCTGGTACCTTC.

The rearrangement joins TRBV6-4 to TRBJ1-1; tentatively, D is TRBD1 (6 bases). V lost 0 bases to trimming and J lost 3 bases, with 11 bases between them. The germline V gene encodes CDR1 MRHNA and CDR2 SNTAGT. The CDR3 consists of 15 residues. CDR3 in DNA: TGTGCCAGCAGTGACTCTACAGGGAGGGACACTGAAGCTTTCTTT. As protein: CASSDSTGRDTEAFF.

The V and J genes are TRBV5-4 and TRBJ1-2; 8 bases are shared with TRBD1. Germline V gives CDR1 SGHNT, CDR2 YYREEE (reference sequence). This CDR3 contains 15 residues. V was pared by 3 bases and J by 5 bases, with 9 bases of the junction left unmatched. The CDR3: CASSSSGGYSYGYTF. CDR3 DNA: TGTGCCAGCAGCTCCTCAGGGGGCTATTCGTATGGCTACACCTTC.

The V call is TRBV4-3, the J call TRBJ2-1, with D perhaps TRBD2 (5 bases). Between the trimmed V and J ends, which lost 1 base and 6 bases, there was a span of 16 bases. Germline CDR1 is LGHNA and CDR2 is YSLEER. This CDR3 has 16 residues. This CDR3 reads CASSQVSRVIGNEQFF. Written as DNA, the CDR3 is TGCGCCAGCAGCCAAGTCTCGCGGGTGATTGGCAATGAGCAGTTCTTC.

V is TRBV9 and J is TRBJ2-7; possible D gene TRBD1, 6 bases. V was clipped by 4 bases and J by 3 bases, with 14 bases between them. This CDR3 spans 14 amino acids. From germline, CDR1 is SGDLS and CDR2 YYNGEE. The CDR3 DNA sequence: TGTGCCAGCAGCCCTCCGGGACACCACTACGAGCAGTACTTC. It encodes CASSPPGHHYEQYF.

This chain links TRBV5-5 with TRBJ2-3, with TRBD1 matching over 12 bases. The CDR3 is 17 residues long. CDR1 is SGHKS and CDR2 is YYEKEE in the germline V gene (reference sequence). Trimming cost V 4 bases and J 1 base; bases outside gene matches: 7. This CDR3 reads CASSKGQGALRTDTQYF. CDR3 nucleotide sequence: TGTGCCAGCAGCAAGGGACAGGGGGCGCTTCGCACAGATACGCAGTATTTT.

V gene TRBV7-2 combines with J gene TRBJ2-2, with 8 bases identical to TRBD2. This CDR3 has 15 residues. Germline CDR1 is SGHTA and CDR2 is FQGNSA. Losses at the gene ends were 5 bases for V and 6 bases for J; bases not matched to a gene: 8. In DNA, the CDR3 is TGTGCCAGCAGCGGAAGCGGGGGAGGGTCCGGGGAGCTGTTTTTT. Translated, it gives CASSGSGGGSGELFF.